This T cell receptor beta chain is from a study of STAT5B mutations in CD4+ large granular lymphocyte leukemia. Germline lookup yields CDR1 SGHRS and CDR2 YFSETQ. CDR3 length: 15 amino acids. V was trimmed by 7 bases and J by 5 bases, leaving 21 bases between them. TCRdb keeps only in-frame clones here, not all; method: immunoSEQ multiplex PCR. The sample shows more than 30,000 clones, about 91% of them seen only once. The chain recombines TRBV5-1 with TRBJ2-5; TRBD2 might be the D (7 bases). Sequenced material: CD4+ T cells from blood buffy coats. The clonotype comes from a human donor in good health. CDR3 region: CASGLAGAVWETQYF. DNA of the CDR3: TGCGCCAGCGGGCTGGCGGGGGCAGTGTGGGAGACCCAGTACTTC.